Detailed here is one T cell receptor beta chain. TCRdb's table, derived via immunoSEQ multiplex PCR, lists solely in-frame clones and lacks some. The sample records about 39,000 clones, 94% being singletons. The data originate from a study of T cell changes during pregnancy in multiple sclerosis. Germline CDR1 and CDR2: PRHDT and FYEKMQ (reference sequence). The J segment lost 7 bases and the V segment lost 1 base, leaving 8 bases of the junction unmatched. The CDR3 spans 16 residues. This TCR derives from a female donor with multiple sclerosis, enrolled in a pregnancy study. The material sequenced was CD4+ T cells from peripheral blood mononuclear cells, taken after pregnancy. V usage is TRBV13 and J usage is TRBJ2-1, with 9 bases lining up with TRBD1. As DNA, the CDR3 is TGTGCCAGCAGCTTAGATGCACAGGGGGCGCGAAATGAGCAGTTCTTC. This translates into CASSLDAQGARNEQFF. The full variable domain, completed using reference TRBV13 and TRBJ2-1, is AAGVIQSPRHLIKEKRETATLKCYPIPRHDTVYWYQQGPGQDPQFLISFYEKMQSDKGSIPDRFSAQQFSDYHSELNMSSLELGDSALYFCASSLDAQGARNEQFFGPGTRLTVL.